These 30 T cell receptor beta chains share one sample of origin, sequenced in a study of brain T cells in children with intractable seizures. The data were produced by immunoSEQ multiplex PCR, yet TCRdb's version contains in-frame clones alone and is incomplete. The sample comprises 70,000 to 85,000 clones, around nine tenths of which are singletons, and around 22% rests with the top ten. The material was peripheral blood, obtained at surgery. Receptors originate from a girl aged 2 to 10 with Rasmussen encephalitis and intractable seizures.

V usage is TRBV2 and J usage is TRBJ2-2, with a tentative D call TRBD1 (5 bases). The CDR3 has 13 amino acids. Per germline, CDR1 SNHLY and CDR2 FYNNEI. Trimming stripped 7 bases from V and 2 bases from J, with 8 bases between. CDR3 sequence reads: CASTGLNTGELFF. In DNA, the CDR3 is TGTGCCAGCACAGGGCTCAACACCGGGGAGCTGTTTTTT.

This clone came up once. J is TRBJ2-7 and V is TRBV6-5; D not resolved. The CDR3 totals 14 residues. Germline CDR1 MNHEY, CDR2 SVGAGI. The V and J ends lost 0 bases and 1 base respectively, with 7 bases between them. CDR3 nucleotide sequence: TGTGCCAGCAGTTACTCTTTCAGTTCCTACGAGCAGTACTTC. Translated: CASSYSFSSYEQYF.

There are a few counts of this clone. V gene TRBV5-1 combines with J gene TRBJ2-7; no clear D gene. The CDR3 is 14 residues long. Between the trimmed V and J ends, which lost 1 base and 3 bases, there was a span of 11 bases. CDR1 and CDR2 from the germline V gene are SGHRS and YFSETQ. This CDR3 reads CASSLLSGFYEQYF. CDR3 nucleotide sequence: TGCGCCAGCAGCTTGCTCTCCGGTTTCTACGAGCAGTACTTC.

The chain recombines TRBV28 with TRBJ1-4; no firm D call. This CDR3 comprises 13 residues. Looked up from germline, CDR1 is MDHEN and CDR2 is SYDVKM. V lost 5 bases, J lost 7 bases, and 11 bases lay in between. For the CDR3, the DNA is TGTGCCAGCAGTCCCCCGAGAGGTGAAAAACTGTTTTTT. Its protein product is CASSPPRGEKLFF.

DNA of the CDR3: TGCGCCAGCAGCGCCATAGGTAGATCGGACACTGAAGCTTTCTTT. It specifies CASSAIGRSDTEAFF. V gene TRBV5-1 combines with J gene TRBJ1-1; D gene uncertain. CDR3 length: 15 residues. CDR1 is SGHRS, CDR2 YFSETQ, per germline. Trimming stripped 4 bases from V and 3 bases from J, with 16 bases between.

V is TRBV7-9 and J is TRBJ2-2, with 7 bases aligning to TRBD2. J gave up 0 bases and V 6 bases, and 4 bases lay outside the gene matches. This CDR3 comprises 15 residues. CDR1 and CDR2 from the germline V gene are SEHNR and FQNEAQ (reference sequence). The CDR3 region is CASRIAGANTGELFF. The CDR3 DNA follows: TGTGCCAGCAGGATAGCGGGTGCGAACACCGGGGAGCTGTTTTTT.

This sequence joins TRBV21-1 and TRBJ1-3. TRBV21-1 is reported as a pseudogene. This CDR3 region has 20 residues. DNA of the CDR3: TGTGCCAGCAGCAAAGTGGAGACTTTTGGGAGACACATCTCTGGAAACACCATATATTTT. Amino acid sequence: CASSKVETFGRHISGNTIYF.

The chain is built from TRBV5-6 and TRBJ2-4, with TRBD1 identical over 8 bases. Germline loops: CDR1 SGHDT, CDR2 YYEEEE. The length of the CDR3 is 12 residues. The V segment lost 3 bases and the J segment 13 bases; nucleotides outside the gene matches: 6. CDR3 sequence: CASSSLGTGQYF. CDR3 bases: TGTGCCAGCAGCTCCCTCGGGACAGGACAGTACTTC.

This clone was counted between two and nine times. In DNA, the CDR3 is TGTGCCAGCAGCTTAGAAGGTTACGGCGGGGAGCTGTTTTTT. Translated, it gives CASSLEGYGGELFF. V usage is TRBV7-8 and J usage is TRBJ2-2; unclear D gene. Germline values: CDR1 SGHVS, CDR2 FQNEAQ. Trimming removed 1 base at V and 7 bases at J, with 10 bases between. The CDR3 contains 14 residues.

V and J are TRBV28 and TRBJ1-2; D not certain. The CDR3 runs 13 residues. V lost 4 bases and J 4 bases, leaving 10 bases between the germline ends. Germline V CDR1 and CDR2: MDHEN, SYDVKM. The CDR3 region is CASSSARFYGYTF. The CDR3 region has the DNA TGTGCCAGCAGTTCGGCCAGGTTCTATGGCTACACCTTC.

The genes are TRBV4-2 and TRBJ2-5; D not resolved. Trimming took 4 bases from V and 3 from J, leaving 15 bases between them. CDR1 LGHNA and CDR2 YNFKEQ come from the germline V gene. The CDR3 spans 15 residues. CDR3 nucleotide sequence: TGTGCCAGCAGCCTCTTCGCTGGACCAAAAGAGACCCAGTACTTC. This codes for CASSLFAGPKETQYF.

V and J are TRBV28 and TRBJ2-5; 12 bases map to TRBD2. Germline CDR1 MDHEN, CDR2 SYDVKM. CDR3 length equals 16 residues. Losses at the gene ends were 2 bases for V and 2 bases for J; bases not matched to a gene: 3. This chain's CDR3 is CASSLMTSGGQETQYF. DNA of the CDR3: TGTGCCAGCAGTTTAATGACTAGCGGGGGACAAGAGACCCAGTACTTC.

Turning to this clone: Additional DNA sequences in this sample encode the identical CDR3. The chain joins TRBV9 to TRBJ1-1; D is ambiguous. Trimming removed 0 bases at V and 1 base at J, with 4 bases between. CDR3 length equals 13 residues. CDR1 and CDR2 from the germline V gene are SGDLS and YYNGEE. The CDR3 sequence is CASSVDRNTEAFF. DNA of the CDR3: TGTGCCAGCAGCGTAGACAGGAACACTGAAGCTTTCTTT. The full variable domain, in which reference TRBV9 and TRBJ1-1 provide the parts outside the CDR3, is DSGVTQTPKHLITATGQRVTLRCSPRSGDLSVYWYQQSLDQGLQFLIQYYNGEERAKGNILERFSAQQFPDLHSELNLSSLELGDSALYFCASSVDRNTEAFFGQGTRLTVV.

In DNA form, the CDR3 reads TGTGCCAGCAGCCAAGATTCCAGGGGGGGTCAGCCCCAGCATTTT. Its translation: CASSQDSRGGQPQHF. V and J are TRBV4-2 and TRBJ1-5, with 7 nucleotides matching TRBD1. Germline V CDR1 and CDR2: LGHNA, YNFKEQ. The CDR3 runs to 15 residues. The J segment lost 6 bases and the V segment lost 0 bases, leaving 5 bases of the junction unmatched.

The chain is built from TRBV28 and TRBJ1-5, with 7 bases identical to TRBD1. V dropped 6 bases and J dropped 8; count of bases not matched to a gene: 4. The CDR3 extends over 12 amino acids. Germline values: CDR1 MDHEN, CDR2 SYDVKM. The CDR3 bases are TGTGCCAGCAGGCAACAGGGGAAGCCCCAGCATTTT. It translates to CASRQQGKPQHF. Together with reference TRBV28 and TRBJ1-5, the CDR3 gives the full variable domain: DVKVTQSSRYLVKRTGEKVFLECVQDMDHENMFWYRQDPGLGLRLIYFSYDVKMKEKGDIPEGYSVSREKKERFSLILESASTNQTSMYLCASRQQGKPQHFGDGTRLSIL.

The rearrangement links TRBV12-3 or TRBV12-4 to TRBJ2-3; D perhaps matches TRBD2 (7 bases). The CDR3 sequence is 12 residues long. V was trimmed by 5 bases and J by 13 bases, leaving 16 bases between them. The CDR3 loop is CASSPAGTIEYF. DNA of the CDR3: TGTGCCAGCAGTCCAGCGGGGACAATAGAGTATTTT.

This clone was detected only once. The chain uses TRBV6-2 or TRBV6-3 and TRBJ2-3, with 7 positions matching TRBD2. This CDR3 spans 15 amino acids. The V gene's germline CDR1 is MNHEY and CDR2 SVGEGT. J was trimmed by 0 bases and V by 6 bases; bases with no gene match: 6. Here the CDR3 reads CASSEPSGSTDTQYF. In nucleotides, the CDR3 is TGTGCCAGCAGCGAACCTAGCGGCAGCACAGATACGCAGTATTTT.

J is TRBJ2-7 and V is TRBV29-1; D uncertain. CDR3 length equals 14 residues. V lost 5 bases and J lost 0, with 14 bases in between. Germline V gene data show CDR1 as SQVTM and CDR2 as ANQGSEA. The CDR3 region has the DNA TGCAGCGTTAAAGGATTAGGTTACTCCTACGAGCAGTACTTC. Its protein product is CSVKGLGYSYEQYF.

The chain has TRBV5-1 and TRBJ1-5; D is uncertain. The CDR3 has 13 residues. V lost 1 base to trimming and J lost 5 bases, with 7 bases between them. CDR1 SGHRS and CDR2 YFSETQ come from the germline V gene. The CDR3 DNA follows: TGCGCCAGCAGCTTGAGCCCAGATCAGCCCCAGCATTTT. It specifies CASSLSPDQPQHF.

This clone has a single count. CDR3 protein: CASSLGLTYEQYF. In nucleotides, the CDR3 is TGTGCCAGCAGCTTGGGACTAACCTACGAGCAGTACTTC. The gene calls are TRBV5-4 and TRBJ2-7; weak D call: TRBD2 (5 bases). The CDR3 spans 13 residues. Germline-derived CDR1 and CDR2 are SGHNT and YYREEE (reference sequence). V lost 0 bases, J lost 2 bases, and 6 bases lay in between.

The chain joins TRBV12-3 or TRBV12-4 to TRBJ1-1; D perhaps matches TRBD1 (5 bases). V lost 6 bases and J 7 bases, leaving 12 bases between the germline ends. The CDR3 loop spans 12 amino acids. The CDR3 bases are TGTGCCAGCAGGGGAGGGGTCAGTGAAGCTTTCTTT. This sequence encodes CASRGGVSEAFF.

This rearrangement joins TRBV15 to TRBJ1-6; D is possibly TRBD1 (5 bases). CDR1 is LNHNV, CDR2 YYDKDF, per germline (reference sequence). The V end lost 1 base, the J end lost 8 bases, and 6 bases lay between the germline ends. The CDR3 length is 13 residues. DNA of the CDR3: TGTGCCACCAGCAGAGGACAGCATTCACCCCTCCACTTT. Its translation: CATSRGQHSPLHF.

The chain is built from TRBV6-5 and TRBJ2-5; no clear D gene. The CDR3 is 11 residues long. Germline assignment: CDR1 MNHEY and CDR2 SVGAGI. The V end was cut by 0 bases, the J end by 8 bases, with 4 bases between. The CDR3 reads CASSYSNTQYF. The CDR3 nucleotides read TGTGCCAGCAGTTACTCGAATACCCAGTACTTC.

The chain is built from TRBV27 and TRBJ2-7, with 11 bases lining up with TRBD1. Germline assignment: CDR1 MNHEY and CDR2 SMNVEV (reference sequence). The CDR3 totals 14 residues. The J segment lost 1 base and the V segment lost 5 bases, leaving 1 base of the junction unmatched. CDR3 coding DNA: TGTGCCAGCAGTAGGGACAGGGGGTCCTACGAGCAGTACTTC. Translating gives CASSRDRGSYEQYF.

This sequence joins TRBV10-1 and TRBJ2-1; TRBD2 agrees at 7 bases. CDR3 size: 14 residues. Germline V gene data show CDR1 as WNHNN and CDR2 as SYGVQD (reference sequence). Trimming cost V 3 bases and J 9 bases; bases outside gene matches: 8. The CDR3 spells CASSDNAGAAEQFF. The CDR3 DNA reads TGCGCCAGCAGTGATAATGCGGGAGCCGCTGAGCAGTTCTTC.

The chain couples TRBV5-6 to TRBJ1-1; D gene ambiguous. The V gene's germline CDR1 is SGHDT and CDR2 YYEEEE. The CDR3 is 12 amino acids. V lost 7 bases, J lost 1 base, and 8 bases lay in between. CDR3 sequence (DNA): TGTGCCAGCCTCCGGGGGAACACTGAAGCTTTCTTT. Translating gives CASLRGNTEAFF.

This rearrangement joins TRBV27 to TRBJ2-7; the D is unclear. This CDR3 has 16 amino acids. Germline loops: CDR1 MNHEY, CDR2 SMNVEV (reference sequence). Trimming removed 3 bases from V and 1 base from J, with 16 bases in between. CDR3 sequence reads: CASSFVGAGISYEQYF. DNA for the CDR3: TGTGCCAGCAGTTTCGTTGGTGCAGGAATATCCTACGAGCAGTACTTC.

The rearrangement joins TRBV5-6 to TRBJ1-1; the D is unclear. The CDR3 has 12 residues. V was trimmed by 4 bases and J by 4 bases, leaving 8 bases between them. In germline, CDR1 is SGHDT, CDR2 YYEEEE. The CDR3 reads CASSEDGTEAFF. The CDR3 DNA reads TGTGCCAGCAGCGAGGACGGCACTGAAGCTTTCTTT. The variable domain in full, completed from reference TRBV5-6 and TRBJ1-1, reads DAGVTQSPTHLIKTRGQQVTLRCSPKSGHDTVSWYQQALGQGPQFIFQYYEEEERQRGNFPDRFSGHQFPNYSSELNVNALLLGDSALYLCASSEDGTEAFFGQGTRLTVV.

Only one count was recorded for this clone. The chain is built from TRBV5-6 and TRBJ2-7, with 8 bases matching TRBD2. CDR1 and CDR2 (germline): SGHDT, YYEEEE. Trimming cost V 0 bases and J 3 bases; bases outside gene matches: 5. The CDR3 runs to 15 residues. The CDR3 reads CASSLVTLADYEQYF. The CDR3 DNA reads TGTGCCAGCAGCTTGGTGACACTAGCGGACTACGAGCAGTACTTC.

The chain joins TRBV14 to TRBJ2-6; D uncertain. V lost 3 bases to trimming and J lost 0 bases, with 3 bases between them. The germline V gene encodes CDR1 SGHDN and CDR2 FVKESK. This CDR3 region has 14 residues. The CDR3 region is CASSHFSGANVLTF. CDR3 nucleotide sequence: TGTGCCAGCAGCCACTTCTCTGGGGCCAACGTCCTGACTTTC. The full variable domain, in which reference TRBV14 and TRBJ2-6 provide the parts outside the CDR3, is EAGVTQFPSHSVIEKGQTVTLRCDPISGHDNLYWYRRVMGKEIKFLLHFVKESKQDESGMPNNRFLAERTGGTYSTLKVQPAELEDSGVYFCASSHFSGANVLTFGAGSRLTVL.